A single T cell receptor (beta chain) is shown here with its context. The sample belongs to a study of blood T cell repertoires in COVID-19. Participants were aged 18 to 89 years from approximately 24 US areas. This CDR3 comprises 12 residues. Per germline, CDR1 ENHRY and CDR2 SYGVKD. The V gene lost 6 bases and the J gene lost 3 bases, with 8 bases spanning the gap. Libraries were prepared by immunoSEQ multiplex PCR; TCRdb keeps only in-frame clonotypes and omits some of them. The sample contains 150,000 to 200,000 clones, approximately 80% of which appear only once. The origin of this receptor is an older woman with acute COVID-19. Source material: PBMCs or T cells enriched from blood (not recorded which). The chain has TRBV10-3 and TRBJ1-1, with D possibly matching TRBD1 (6 bases). In DNA form, the CDR3 reads TGTGCCATCAGGTCAGGGGACACTGAAGCTTTCTTT. Translated: CAIRSGDTEAFF.